These T cell receptor beta chains were read from a single sample in a study of early T cells in non-severe SARS-CoV-2 infection. TCRdb re-called the 5' RACE reads through MiXCR, storing one row per CDR3 protein. The table includes 55,000 to 70,000 distinct CDR3 sequences, roughly 13% detected once. The sample taken for sequencing was whole blood. The source is an adult who was a healthcare worker with PCR-confirmed SARS-CoV-2 infection or an uninfected control (not recorded which). The CDR3 runs from the conserved cysteine through the conserved F or W. D genes are given only for firm matches. Size tells how often a clone was seen (once, few, many) or the class of an expanded clone, and some rows leave it out.

>TRBD2|TRBV2|TRBJ2-5|.
TGTGCCAGCAGTGATAGGACTAGCGGGTATTCGGAGACCCAGTACTTC
CASSDRTSGYSETQYF
>TRBD1|TRBV5-1|TRBJ2-5|few
TGCGCCAGCAGCTTGGCGACAGGGTATGAAGAGACCCAGTACTTC
CASSLATGYEETQYF
>.|TRBV7-8|TRBJ2-1|.
TGTGCCAGCAGCTTAGGGATCACCGATACCAATGAGCAGTTCTTC
CASSLGITDTNEQFF
>.|TRBV28|TRBJ2-5|.
TGTGCCAGCAGTTCCCCGGCGGGACCTCACCAAGAGACCCAGTACTTC
CASSSPAGPHQETQYF
>TRBD2|TRBV7-2|TRBJ2-1|.
TGTGCCAGCAGCTCGACTAGCGGGACATGGAATGAGCAGTTCTTC
CASSSTSGTWNEQFF
>.|TRBV20-1|TRBJ2-1|.
TGCAGTGCTAGAGATAATCGGCCGCACTACAATGAGCAGTTCTTC
CSARDNRPHYNEQFF
>.|TRBV28|TRBJ2-7|many
TGTGCCAGCAGAACAGGACCCGGCTACGAGCAGTACTTC
CASRTGPGYEQYF
>TRBD1|TRBV27|TRBJ1-6|many
TGTGCCAGCAGTTTTGGACAGGGTATTCCACCCCTCCACTTT
CASSFGQGIPPLHF
>.|TRBV19|TRBJ1-5|.
TGTGCCAGTAGTATCCCGGGGAATGGGCAGTTCAATCAGCCCCAGCATTTT
CASSIPGNGQFNQPQHF
>.|TRBV19|TRBJ1-3|few
TGTGCCAGTAGTCGTCAACCCACCGAGGGGAACACCATATATTTT
CASSRQPTEGNTIYF
>.|TRBV12-3/TRBV12-4|TRBJ1-3|.
TGTGCCAGCAGTACGTCCGGGACCGCAGGAAACACCATATATTTT
CASSTSGTAGNTIYF
>.|TRBV5-4|TRBJ1-2|.
TGTGCCAGCAGCGGAGGGGGTTTTGGCTATGGCTACACCTTC
CASSGGGFGYGYTF
>.|TRBV2|TRBJ1-4|.
TGTGCCAGCAGTGTCCAGGGAGTTGGTGAAAAACTGTTTTTT
CASSVQGVGEKLFF
>TRBD2|TRBV29-1|TRBJ2-5|few
TGCAGCGTTGATACTAGCGGGAGTGCCAAGGAGACCCAGTACTTC
CSVDTSGSAKETQYF
>.|TRBV9|TRBJ2-5|many
TGTGCCAGCAGCGTGGGGCGGGGGCCACAAGAGACCCAGTACTTC
CASSVGRGPQETQYF
>.|TRBV12-3/TRBV12-4|TRBJ2-1|.
TGTGCCAGCAGTTCCGACGGCGAAGGATACGAGCAGTTCTTC
CASSSDGEGYEQFF
>TRBD1|TRBV19|TRBJ1-5|few
TGTGCCAGTTCCTTGACAGGGGGGAGCAATCAGCCCCAGCATTTT
CASSLTGGSNQPQHF
>.|TRBV28|TRBJ2-7|.
TGTGCCAGCAGTTTATCCGGGACTGGGTACGAGCAGTACTTC
CASSLSGTGYEQYF
>.|TRBV7-9|TRBJ2-5|.
TGTGCCAGCAGCCGGCCCACAGGTGAACAAGAGACCCAGTACTTC
CASSRPTGEQETQYF
>.|TRBV3-1|TRBJ2-5|few
TGTGCCAGCAGCCAAGTTCTGACAATCGGGACCCAGTACTTC
CASSQVLTIGTQYF
>TRBD2|TRBV15|TRBJ2-3|few
TGTGCCACCAGCTCGCGGGAGGGGGCAGATACGCAGTATTTT
CATSSREGADTQYF
>.|TRBV11-2|TRBJ2-5|.
TGTGCCAGCAGCTTTGGGACGTCCCACCAAGAGACCCAGTACTTC
CASSFGTSHQETQYF
>TRBD2|TRBV29-1|TRBJ2-4|few
TGCAGCGTTGTTGCGGGAGTTAACATTCAGTACTTC
CSVVAGVNIQYF
>.|TRBV5-6|TRBJ2-5|few
TGTGCCAGCAGCTACGAGGTCCAAGAGACCCAGTACTTC
CASSYEVQETQYF
>TRBD2|TRBV7-9|TRBJ2-5|few
TGTGCCAGCAGCTCTGAGAGGGTGGCTAGCGGGGGCCACCAAAGAGGGACCCAGTACTTC
CASSSERVASGGHQRGTQYF
>.|TRBV20-1|TRBJ2-5|.
TGCAGTGCTAGTCAACTAGGGTACCAAGAGACCCAGTACTTC
CSASQLGYQETQYF
>TRBD1|TRBV28|TRBJ2-6|medium-sized
TGTGCCAGCAGTTTCAACTCGGGACAGGGGTTCTCTGGGGCCAACGTCCTGACTTTC
CASSFNSGQGFSGANVLTF
>TRBD2|TRBV11-2|TRBJ2-5|many
TGTGCCAGCAGCTCGTTAGCGGGGGCCGAAAGAAAGACCCAGTACTTC
CASSSLAGAERKTQYF
>.|TRBV5-1|TRBJ2-7|many
TGCGCCAGCAGCTTGCAGGGAAAGGGGACCGACGAGCAGTACTTC
CASSLQGKGTDEQYF
>.|TRBV9|TRBJ2-5|.
TGTGCCAGCAGCCCAGAGGTGGCATTCCAAGAGACCCAGTACTTC
CASSPEVAFQETQYF
>.|TRBV2|TRBJ2-3|.
TGTGCCAGCAGAGGACTAAGCACAGATACGCAGTATTTT
CASRGLSTDTQYF
>.|TRBV11-2|TRBJ2-2|.
TGTGCCAGCAGCTCCACGGGTACCGTCGCCGGGGAGCTGTTTTTT
CASSSTGTVAGELFF
>.|TRBV29-1|TRBJ2-1|few
TGCAGCGCTTCGAGTGGGGGAATCAATGAGCAGTTCTTC
CSASSGGINEQFF
>.|TRBV29-1|TRBJ1-1|many
TGCAGCGTTGAGCGGCGGATGAACACTGAAGCTTTCTTT
CSVERRMNTEAFF
>.|TRBV12-3/TRBV12-4|TRBJ1-1|few
TGTGCCAGCAGTTTCAGGGACGGCACTGAAGCTTTCTTT
CASSFRDGTEAFF
>.|TRBV5-4|TRBJ2-3|few
TGTGCCAGCAGCTTGGAGGGGGGCGGCTCAGATACGCAGTATTTT
CASSLEGGGSDTQYF
>.|TRBV12-3/TRBV12-4|TRBJ2-3|many
TGTGCCAGCAGTTTGGGTAACAGGGCGACAGATACGCAGTATTTT
CASSLGNRATDTQYF
>.|TRBV5-1|TRBJ2-7|.
TGCGCCAGCAGATTGATCCCTAGCGTCTACGAGCAGTACTTC
CASRLIPSVYEQYF
>.|TRBV27|TRBJ1-2|few
TGTGCCAGCACCCCGGCCGGGCACTATGGCTACACCTTC
CASTPAGHYGYTF
>.|TRBV5-6|TRBJ1-2|.
TGTGCCAGCAGCCACAAGAACAGCGGCCCTCAACCCTATGGCTACACCTTC
CASSHKNSGPQPYGYTF
>.|TRBV13|TRBJ2-7|.
TGTGCCAGCAGCTGGTCAGGGTCGGCACGACAGTTATACGAGCAGTACTTC
CASSWSGSARQLYEQYF
>.|TRBV20-1|TRBJ1-1|few
TGCAGTGCTAGAGACCCCCAGGCCACGAAGGCGGACACTGAAGCTTTCTTT
CSARDPQATKADTEAFF
>.|TRBV5-1|TRBJ1-3|few
TGCGCCAGCAGCTTGGACGCAGGATCTGGAAACACCATATATTTT
CASSLDAGSGNTIYF
>TRBD2|TRBV12-5|TRBJ2-3|.
TGTGCTAGTGGTTTGGTACTAGCGGGGGGCACAGATACGCAGTATTTT
CASGLVLAGGTDTQYF
>.|TRBV7-2|TRBJ2-5|many
TGTGCCAGCAGCTTAGGTTCCCCGTTGCAAGAGACCCAGTACTTC
CASSLGSPLQETQYF
>.|TRBV20-1|TRBJ1-2|few
TGCAGTGCTAGAGTACAGGCAAGCTATGGCTACACCTTC
CSARVQASYGYTF
>.|TRBV2|TRBJ2-1|many
TGTGCCAGCAGTCTGAGAAGCTCCTACAATGAGCAGTTCTTC
CASSLRSSYNEQFF
>.|TRBV6-5|TRBJ1-2|.
TGTGCCAGTACCCCGGTCGGGGCCGGATCTGACTATGGCTACACCTTC
CASTPVGAGSDYGYTF
>.|TRBV24-1|TRBJ2-1|many
TGTGCCACCAGTGATTTCACCCCGAGCTCCTACAATGAGCAGTTCTTC
CATSDFTPSSYNEQFF